The next 27 T cell receptor beta chains were all read from a single sample in a study of siplizumab effects on memory and regulatory T cells. Profiling relied on immunoSEQ multiplex PCR, and the TCRdb table lists in-frame clones only, not all of them. The profile shows approximately 100,000 clones, 80% to 95% of them singletons. Input material: non-Treg CD4+ T cells sorted from blood. The receptors originated from a human donor in good health.

The gene calls are TRBV2 and TRBJ2-1; 9 positions match TRBD2. The germline V gene has CDR1 SNHLY and CDR2 FYNNEI. The ends lost 7 bases at V and 7 bases at J; junction bases unmatched: 8. This CDR3 contains 14 residues. For the CDR3, the DNA is TGTGCCAGCAAGCGGAGCGGGGGGAAAAATGAGCAGTTCTTC. It yields the protein CASKRSGGKNEQFF. The whole variable domain, remainder taken from reference TRBV2 and TRBJ2-1, is EPEVTQTPSHQVTQMGQEVILRCVPISNHLYFYWYRQILGQKVEFLVSFYNNEISEKSEIFDDQFSVERPDGSNFTLKIRSTKLEDSAMYFCASKRSGGKNEQFFGPGTRLTVL.

This chain links TRBV5-1 with TRBJ1-1, with D unresolved. The CDR3 runs 14 residues. CDR1 and CDR2 from the germline V gene are SGHRS and YFSETQ. The ends were cut back, 0 bases at V and 8 bases at J, with 14 bases in the middle. The CDR3 DNA is TGCGCCAGCAGCTTGGGGGCCTCACTTGACGAAGCTTTCTTT. As protein: CASSLGASLDEAFF.

The V gene is TRBV27, the J gene TRBJ2-1, with 7 nucleotides matching TRBD2. The CDR3 is made up of 17 amino acids. V dropped 4 bases and J dropped 5; count of bases not matched to a gene: 14. Germline V gives CDR1 MNHEY, CDR2 SMNVEV (reference sequence). CDR3: CASSSHSLASEHNEQFF. CDR3 nucleotide sequence: TGTGCCAGCAGTTCCCACTCACTAGCGTCGGAGCACAATGAGCAGTTCTTC.

The chain has TRBV25-1 and TRBJ2-7; 9 bases match TRBD1. CDR1 is MGHDK, CDR2 SYGVNS, per germline. The V segment lost 6 bases and the J segment 3 bases; nucleotides outside the gene matches: 12. The CDR3 runs to 16 residues. CDR3 amino acids: CASSPSPGQGYYEQYF. CDR3 in DNA: TGTGCCAGCAGCCCAAGCCCGGGACAGGGATACTACGAGCAGTACTTC.

This chain joins TRBV11-3 and TRBJ2-5, with D hard to call. CDR3 length: 13 amino acids. CDR1 and CDR2 from the germline V gene are SGHNT and YENEEA. The V end was cut by 1 base, the J end by 5 bases, with 8 bases between. The CDR3 here is CASSLGARETQYF. DNA of the CDR3: TGTGCCAGCAGCTTAGGGGCTCGGGAGACCCAGTACTTC.

The chain couples TRBV30 to TRBJ2-7, with D perhaps TRBD1 or TRBD2 (5 bases each). Germline values: CDR1 GTSNPN, CDR2 SVGIG (reference sequence). The CDR3 has 13 amino acids. V dropped 5 bases and J dropped 7 bases, with 18 bases sitting between them. As DNA, the CDR3 is TGTGCCTGGGAGGTCCAGGGACGTGGAGAGCAGTACTTC. It codes for CAWEVQGRGEQYF.

The genes are TRBV19 and TRBJ1-2; TRBD1 matches at 7 bases. CDR1 LNHDA and CDR2 SQIVND come from the germline V gene (reference sequence). Losses at the gene ends were 1 base for V and 3 bases for J; bases not matched to a gene: 5. The length of the CDR3 is 15 residues. The CDR3 reads CASSIGGGGDYGYTF. The CDR3 coding sequence is TGTGCCAGTAGTATAGGAGGAGGGGGCGACTATGGCTACACCTTC.

The rearrangement uses TRBV18 and TRBJ1-1; the D is unclear. Deletions cut 5 bases from V and 0 bases from J, with 7 bases between. Germline CDR1 and CDR2: KGHSH and LQKENI. The CDR3 runs 13 residues. CDR3 nucleotides: TGTGCCAGCTCAACGGGTCTGAACACTGAAGCTTTCTTT. This sequence encodes CASSTGLNTEAFF.

The chain couples TRBV5-6 to TRBJ2-7, with 9 bases matching TRBD1. Germline V gene sequence: CDR1 SGHDT, CDR2 YYEEEE. The CDR3 is 16 amino acids. Germline trimming cut 1 base from V and 2 bases from J; bases unmatched to any gene: 7. CDR3 protein: CASSLSLGQGPYEQYF. DNA of the CDR3: TGTGCCAGCAGCTTGTCATTGGGACAGGGACCCTACGAGCAGTACTTC.

This clone has only one observation. The chain recombines TRBV9 with TRBJ2-3; D remains ambiguous. This CDR3 is built from 16 residues. The V and J ends lost 0 bases and 0 bases respectively, with 11 bases between them. Germline values: CDR1 SGDLS, CDR2 YYNGEE. The CDR3, as DNA: TGTGCCAGCAGCGTAGGTCAAGGCCATAGCACAGATACGCAGTATTTT. Translated, it gives CASSVGQGHSTDTQYF.

The chain joins TRBV6-1 to TRBJ1-1; TRBD1 matches at 11 bases. Per germline, CDR1 MNHNS and CDR2 SASEGT. V lost 4 bases, J lost 5 bases, and 12 bases stayed unmatched. The CDR3 loop spans 17 amino acids. CDR3 amino acids: CASSAGDGQGARTEAFF. For the CDR3, the DNA is TGTGCCAGCAGTGCCGGGGATGGACAGGGGGCGAGAACTGAAGCTTTCTTT.

The CDR3 is CASKYGGSDTQYF. CDR3 in DNA: TGCGCCAGCAAATATGGAGGATCGGATACGCAGTATTTT. This chain uses TRBV5-1 with TRBJ2-3, with D possibly TRBD2 on 5 matching bases. V was cut by 6 bases and J by 6 bases, with 14 bases left in between. The germline V gene has CDR1 SGHRS and CDR2 YFSETQ. This CDR3 contains 13 residues.

The V and J genes are TRBV19 and TRBJ2-3; D possibly corresponds to TRBD2 (7 bases). CDR3 length: 14 residues. Germline V gene sequence: CDR1 LNHDA, CDR2 SQIVND (reference sequence). Trimming stripped 11 bases from V and 0 bases from J, with 15 bases between. CDR3 DNA: TGTGCCTCCAGGAGGGGGGGAAGCACAGATACGCAGTATTTT. The encoded protein is CASRRGGSTDTQYF.

In its sample, this clone was seen a few times. Within the sample, other DNA sequences also encode this same CDR3. V is TRBV11-2 and J is TRBJ2-5; D gene unclear. This CDR3 is built from 11 residues. Germline CDR1 and CDR2: SGHAT and FQNNGV. Deletions cut 1 base from V and 4 bases from J, with 1 base between. The CDR3 sequence: CASSLGETQYF. As DNA, the CDR3 is TGTGCCAGCAGCTTAGGAGAGACCCAGTACTTC.

The chain couples TRBV10-1 to TRBJ2-7; D possibly uses TRBD1 or TRBD2 (5 bases each). Germline loops: CDR1 WNHNN, CDR2 SYGVQD (reference sequence). Deletions cut 8 bases from V and 7 bases from J, with 18 bases between. This CDR3 contains 13 residues. The CDR3 DNA is TGCGCCAGCGGACCCGGGACCTATGAAGAGCAGTACTTC. Its translation: CASGPGTYEEQYF.

This clone has only one observation. V gene TRBV7-9 combines with J gene TRBJ2-5; 13 bases align to TRBD2. J gave up 7 bases and V 1 base, and 6 bases lay outside the gene matches. Germline loops: CDR1 SEHNR, CDR2 FQNEAQ (reference sequence). This CDR3 is built from 16 residues. In DNA, the CDR3 is TGTGCCAGCAGCTTAGAGCGGACTAGCGGGGGTGGGACCCAGTACTTC. It is translated as CASSLERTSGGGTQYF.

The J gene is TRBJ2-7, the V gene TRBV7-3, with D uncertain. V was pared by 2 bases and J by 3 bases, with 8 bases between. CDR3 length: 13 amino acids. CDR1 and CDR2 (germline): SGHTA, FQGTGA. This chain's CDR3 is CASSLENGYEQYF. DNA for the CDR3: TGTGCCAGCAGCTTAGAAAACGGCTACGAGCAGTACTTC.

V is TRBV2 and J is TRBJ1-5; no reliable D call. The V and J ends lost 3 bases and 7 bases respectively, with 10 bases between them. Germline CDR1 is SNHLY and CDR2 is FYNNEI. The CDR3 runs 13 residues. Written as DNA, the CDR3 is TGTGCCAGCAGTGAGAACAGCCTACAGCCCCAGCATTTT. As protein: CASSENSLQPQHF.

The chain links TRBV7-8 to TRBJ1-5; D might be TRBD1 (5 bases). This CDR3 comprises 15 residues. V lost 3 bases, J lost 3 bases, and 12 bases lay in between. CDR1 is SGHVS, CDR2 FQNEAQ, per germline. The CDR3 bases are TGTGCCAGCAGCTTTCAGGGATCGCTCAATCAGCCCCAGCATTTT. This codes for CASSFQGSLNQPQHF.

This clone was seen only once. The rearrangement links TRBV13 to TRBJ2-7; TRBD1 might be the D (6 bases). Germline CDR1 is PRHDT and CDR2 is FYEKMQ (reference sequence). Trimming left V 5 bases short and J 1 base short, with 12 bases between. This CDR3 is 14 amino acids long. CDR3: CASSLTGKSYEQYF. The DNA for the CDR3 is TGTGCCAGCAGCCTAACAGGGAAATCCTACGAGCAGTACTTC.

J is TRBJ2-7 and V is TRBV18, with 12 bases fitting TRBD1. The V and J ends lost 2 bases and 5 bases, in that order; junction bases with no gene match: 4. The germline V gene encodes CDR1 KGHSH and CDR2 LQKENI. The CDR3 contains 15 residues. In nucleotides, the CDR3 is TGTGCCAGCTCACCAATAGGGACAGGGGGCCACGAGCAGTACTTC. Translation: CASSPIGTGGHEQYF.

V is TRBV7-9 and J is TRBJ1-3; 9 nucleotides align to TRBD1. The CDR3 has 16 amino acids. Germline trimming cut 3 bases from V and 5 bases from J; bases unmatched to any gene: 8. CDR1 is SEHNR, CDR2 FQNEAQ, per germline (reference sequence). In DNA form, the CDR3 reads TGTGCCAGCAGCTTGGACCCGGGACAGGGAAGAAACACCATATATTTT. Translation gives CASSLDPGQGRNTIYF.

V is TRBV6-6 and J is TRBJ2-6; tentative D call: TRBD1 (5 bases). Germline V gene data show CDR1 as MNHNY and CDR2 as SVGAGI (reference sequence). The V end lost 10 bases, the J end lost 0 bases, and 13 bases lay between the germline ends. The CDR3 spans 15 residues. The CDR3 DNA is TGTGCCACCCATCCGACAGTCTCTGGGGCCAACGTCCTGACTTTC. Amino acid sequence: CATHPTVSGANVLTF.

This chain connects TRBV7-6 to TRBJ1-6; a weak D match, TRBD1 (6 bases). The CDR3 is made up of 13 amino acids. V lost 5 bases to trimming and J lost 13 bases, with 15 bases between them. Germline V lookup: CDR1 SGHVS, CDR2 FNYEAQ. The CDR3: CASSPNDRTPLHF. Written as DNA, the CDR3 is TGTGCCAGCAGCCCCAATGACAGGACTCCCCTCCACTTT.

CDR3 bases: TGTGCCAGCAGTTTGTCCAACACTGAAGCTTTCTTT. Translation gives CASSLSNTEAFF. The chain recombines TRBV6-1 with TRBJ1-1, with no clear D. In germline, CDR1 is MNHNS, CDR2 SASEGT. V was shortened by 5 bases and J by 2 bases, with 6 bases between the two germline ends. This CDR3 is built from 12 residues.

The chain couples TRBV5-1 to TRBJ2-7, with 9 bases aligning to TRBD1. Germline loops: CDR1 SGHRS, CDR2 YFSETQ. V shed 2 bases, J shed 4 bases, and the junction held 7 bases outside the gene matches. CDR3 size: 15 residues. The CDR3 is CASSFPGQGQYEQYF. CDR3 nucleotide sequence: TGCGCCAGCAGCTTTCCGGGACAGGGTCAGTACGAGCAGTACTTC.

The chain employs TRBV18 and TRBJ2-5; no reliable D call. This CDR3 is 13 amino acids long. V was cut by 6 bases and J by 1 base, with 9 bases left in between. In germline, CDR1 is KGHSH, CDR2 LQKENI. The CDR3 DNA follows: TGTGCCAGCTCGCAAGTTACCCAAGAGACCCAGTACTTC. This codes for CASSQVTQETQYF. Full variable domain (remainder filled in from reference TRBV18 and TRBJ2-5): NAGVMQNPRHLVRRRGQEARLRCSPMKGHSHVYWYRQLPEEGLKFMVYLQKENIIDESGMPKERFSAEFPKEGPSILRIQQVVRGDSAAYFCASSQVTQETQYFGPGTRLLVL.